This TCR beta chain was documented in a study of T cells in Graves' hyperthyroidism and ophthalmopathy. Germline CDR1 reads SQVTM; CDR2 reads ANQGSEA. The CDR3 consists of 13 residues. Trimming pared 4 bases from V and 2 bases from J, leaving 10 bases between. What was amplified from RNA transcripts were TCR beta CDR3 regions. The primer set for the first-round RT-PCR of the TCR CDR3 was HTBI. TCRdb ran MiXCR on the multiplex PCR reads and lists one entry per CDR3 protein. Here the sample spans around 300,000 distinct CDR3 sequences, around 20% being singletons. The sample was blood. The chain recombines TRBV29-1 with TRBJ2-3; D is undetermined. The sequence came from a man under 40 with Graves' ophthalmopathy. The CDR3 here is CSVAGRFTDTQYF. As DNA, the CDR3 is TGCAGCGTTGCCGGCAGGTTCACAGATACGCAGTATTTT.